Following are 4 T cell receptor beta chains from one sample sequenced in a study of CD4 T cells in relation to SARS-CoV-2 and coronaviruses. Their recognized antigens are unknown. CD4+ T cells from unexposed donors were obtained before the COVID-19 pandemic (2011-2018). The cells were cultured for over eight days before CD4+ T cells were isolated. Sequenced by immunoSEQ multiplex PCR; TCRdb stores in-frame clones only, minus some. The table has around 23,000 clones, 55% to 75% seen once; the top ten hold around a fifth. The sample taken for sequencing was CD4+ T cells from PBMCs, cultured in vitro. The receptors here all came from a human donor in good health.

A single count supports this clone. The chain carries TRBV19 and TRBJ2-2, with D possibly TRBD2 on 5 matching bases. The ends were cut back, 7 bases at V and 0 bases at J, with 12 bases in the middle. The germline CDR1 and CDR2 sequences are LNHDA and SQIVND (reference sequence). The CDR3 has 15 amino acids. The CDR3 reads CASTTGRTNTGELFF. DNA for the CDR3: TGTGCCAGTACCACGGGAAGGACGAACACCGGGGAGCTGTTTTTT.

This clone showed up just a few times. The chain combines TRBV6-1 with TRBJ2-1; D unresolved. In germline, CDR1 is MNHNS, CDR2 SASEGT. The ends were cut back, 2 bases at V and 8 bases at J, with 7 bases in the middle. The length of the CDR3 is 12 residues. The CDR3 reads CASSETHDEQFF. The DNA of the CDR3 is TGTGCCAGCAGTGAAACTCATGATGAGCAGTTCTTC.

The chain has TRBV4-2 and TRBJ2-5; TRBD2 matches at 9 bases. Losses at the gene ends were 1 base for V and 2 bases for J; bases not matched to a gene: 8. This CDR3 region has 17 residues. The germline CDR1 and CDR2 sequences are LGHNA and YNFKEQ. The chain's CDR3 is CASSQGSSGRSQETQYF. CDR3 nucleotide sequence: TGTGCCAGCAGCCAAGGCTCGAGCGGGAGGTCACAAGAGACCCAGTACTTC.

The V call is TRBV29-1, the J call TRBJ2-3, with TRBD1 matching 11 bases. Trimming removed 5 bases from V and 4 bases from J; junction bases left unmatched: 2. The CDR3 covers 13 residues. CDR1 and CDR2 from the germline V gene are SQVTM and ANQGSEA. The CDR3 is CSVSGQGADTQYF. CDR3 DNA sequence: TGCAGCGTTTCGGGACAGGGGGCAGATACGCAGTATTTT.